These T cell receptor beta chains were read from a single sample in a study of cytotoxic CD8 clonotypes in ibrutinib-treated CLL. Generated by immunoSEQ multiplex PCR, the TCRdb table keeps only in-frame clones and is missing some. The data contain tens of thousands of clones, around 70% of them singletons. Here the sequenced sample was PBMCs, taken at disease progression, from a patient treated with ibrutinib. The receptors were gathered from a human donor with chronic lymphocytic leukemia. Each CDR3 is given with its conserved first and last residue. Fields, in order: D gene, J gene, V gene, CDR3 protein, CDR3 DNA. A D gene is named only where the DNA matches it firmly.

- | TRBJ2-4 | TRBV10-2 | CASGQLAKNIQYF | TGCGCCAGCGGTCAATTAGCCAAAAACATTCAGTACTTC
TRBD1 | TRBJ1-5 | TRBV5-5 | CASSLSFENRGQPQHF | TGTGCCAGCAGCTTGTCGTTTGAAAACAGGGGTCAGCCCCAGCATTTT
- | TRBJ1-2 | TRBV20-1 | CSAGGGGYTF | TGCAGTGCGGGTGGCGGTGGCTACACCTTC
- | TRBJ2-7 | TRBV5-4 | CASSGGPTSYEQYF | TGTGCCAGCAGTGGGGGACCGACGTCCTACGAGCAGTACTTC
TRBD2 | TRBJ2-4 | TRBV5-4 | CASSFSRGKNIQYF | TGTGCCAGCAGCTTTTCGCGGGGGAAAAACATTCAGTACTTC
TRBD2 | TRBJ2-3 | TRBV4-2 | CASSGPSGERADTQYF | TGTGCCAGCAGCGGCCCAAGCGGGGAAAGGGCAGATACGCAGTATTTT
- | TRBJ2-3 | TRBV7-9 | CASSLGDYHGDTQYF | TGTGCCAGCAGCTTGGGTGACTACCACGGAGATACGCAGTATTTT
TRBD1 | TRBJ2-7 | TRBV5-1 | CASSSDRGKNYEQYF | TGCGCCAGCAGTTCGGACAGGGGGAAAAATTACGAGCAGTACTTC
- | TRBJ2-7 | TRBV6-1 | CASTEPGRGNYEQYF | TGTGCCAGCACCGAACCGGGACGGGGAAACTACGAGCAGTACTTC
- | TRBJ1-2 | TRBV9 | CASSGPQGGGIFGYTF | TGTGCCAGCAGCGGACCACAGGGAGGAGGAATCTTTGGCTACACCTTC
- | TRBJ1-2 | TRBV18 | CASSPPFRNYGYTF | TGTGCCAGCTCACCACCTTTCCGAAACTATGGCTACACCTTC